This record looks at one T cell receptor (beta chain) sequence and its context. The target antigen is unknown. The sample comes from a study of regulatory and conventional T cells in RAG deficiency. Study outcomes and limitations: Omenn patients showed >85% Treg-Tconv overlap and shorter CDR3 lengths. Other subsets showed approximately 10-fold reductions, but Treg unique TCR beta sequences fell roughly 96-fold in these patients.

V was clipped by 5 bases and J by 4 bases; unmatched bases: 12. The CDR3 length is 17 residues. Per germline, CDR1 MDHEN and CDR2 SYDVKM. Sequencing was performed with immunoSEQ multiplex PCR; in TCRdb, only in-frame clones are kept and a portion is missing. The sample yields some 19,000 clones, approximately 86% seen once. Regulatory T cells were sorted from blood as CD4+ CD25-high CD127-low cells. This sample was shared with a second study, whose subject was regulatory T cells. From that report: The PCR used 52 TRBV and 13 TRBJ primers. Skewed V and J usage and few unique V-J pairs marked patient repertoires, most in Tregs.

The sequence was obtained from a human donor in good health. The sample consisted of Tregs sorted from blood. The chain is built from TRBV28 and TRBJ2-3; 10 positions agree with TRBD2. The CDR3 region has the DNA TGTGCCAGCAGTGCCTCCTTAGCGGGAGGCGGTGCAGATACGCAGTATTTT. Amino acids: CASSASLAGGGADTQYF.